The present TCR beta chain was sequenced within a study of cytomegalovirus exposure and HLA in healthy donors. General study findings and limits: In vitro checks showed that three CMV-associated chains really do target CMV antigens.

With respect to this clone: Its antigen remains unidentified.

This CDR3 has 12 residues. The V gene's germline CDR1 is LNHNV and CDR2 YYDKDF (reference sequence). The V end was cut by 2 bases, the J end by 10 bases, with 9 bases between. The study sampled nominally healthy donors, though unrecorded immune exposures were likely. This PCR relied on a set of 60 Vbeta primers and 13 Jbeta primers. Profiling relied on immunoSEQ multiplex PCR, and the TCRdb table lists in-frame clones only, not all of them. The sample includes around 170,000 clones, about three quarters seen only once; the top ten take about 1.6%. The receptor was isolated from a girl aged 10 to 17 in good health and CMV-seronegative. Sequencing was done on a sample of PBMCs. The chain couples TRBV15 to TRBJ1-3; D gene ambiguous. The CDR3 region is CATSRPGQTIYF. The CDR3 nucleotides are TGTGCCACCAGCAGACCTGGTCAGACCATATATTTT.